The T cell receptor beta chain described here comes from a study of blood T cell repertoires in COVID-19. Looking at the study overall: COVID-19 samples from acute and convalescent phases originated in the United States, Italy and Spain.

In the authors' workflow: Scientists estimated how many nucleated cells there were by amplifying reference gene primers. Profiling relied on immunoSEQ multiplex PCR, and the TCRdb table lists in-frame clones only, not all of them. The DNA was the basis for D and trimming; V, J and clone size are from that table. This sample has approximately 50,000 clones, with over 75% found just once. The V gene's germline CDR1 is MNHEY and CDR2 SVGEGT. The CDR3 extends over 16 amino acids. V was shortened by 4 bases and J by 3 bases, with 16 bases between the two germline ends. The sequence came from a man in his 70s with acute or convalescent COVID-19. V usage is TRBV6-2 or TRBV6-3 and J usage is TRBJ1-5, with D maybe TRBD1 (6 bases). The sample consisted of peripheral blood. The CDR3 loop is CASSSGGGGLNQPQHF. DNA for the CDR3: TGTGCCAGCAGTTCGGGGGGAGGGGGTCTCAATCAGCCCCAGCATTTT.